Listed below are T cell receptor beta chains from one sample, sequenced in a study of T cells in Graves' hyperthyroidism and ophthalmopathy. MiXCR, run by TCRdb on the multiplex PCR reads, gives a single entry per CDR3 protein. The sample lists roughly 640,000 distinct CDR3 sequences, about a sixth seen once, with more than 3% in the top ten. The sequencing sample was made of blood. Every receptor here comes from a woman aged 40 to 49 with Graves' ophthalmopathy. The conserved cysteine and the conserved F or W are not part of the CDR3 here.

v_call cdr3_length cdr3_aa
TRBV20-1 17 SAADWGLAGASSTDTQY
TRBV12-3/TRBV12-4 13 ASSPDSALNPEAF
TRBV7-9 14 ASSPTGGANTGELF
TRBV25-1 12 ASSVGGGANVLT
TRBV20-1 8 TGRLGELF
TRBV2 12 ASSETTNTGELF
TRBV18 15 ASSPPGAGASTDTQY
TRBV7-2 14 ASSLALLARTDTQY
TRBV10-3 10 AISVANTEAF
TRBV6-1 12 ASSKTGPKDTQY
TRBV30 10 AWSTDNTEAF
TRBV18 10 ASSPLENEQF
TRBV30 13 AWSPGGTFGTEAF
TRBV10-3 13 ATEDRYQGTGELF
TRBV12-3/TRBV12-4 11 ASRQGQNYEQY
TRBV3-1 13 ASSLDRFSGNTIY
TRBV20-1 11 SARDGGRQFQY
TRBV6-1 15 ASSEKGKLDLGTREY
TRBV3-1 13 ASKSGRSSGNTIY
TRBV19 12 ANSMPLVGQPQH
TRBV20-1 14 SARTPGQENTGELF
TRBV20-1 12 SARAGTTYNEQF
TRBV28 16 ASSLYVASGGTQETQY
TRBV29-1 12 SVEEYGSYNEQF
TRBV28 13 ASSSSGTGGHEQY
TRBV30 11 AWSVMGGQPQH
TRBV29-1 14 SVGLAGGQPNTEAF
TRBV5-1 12 ASSSTATNEKLF
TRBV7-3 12 ASSPGTNSYEQY
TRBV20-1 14 SARASAGGPGDTQY
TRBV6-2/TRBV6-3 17 ASSTNVRDSSYSNQPQH
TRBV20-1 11 SASADRGYGYT
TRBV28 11 ASGSLQGYEQY
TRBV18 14 ASSPMGAGTNYGYT
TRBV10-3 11 AISVSLYNEQF
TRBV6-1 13 ASSTAGGLTDTQY
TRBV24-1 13 ATSDPGTAREEQY
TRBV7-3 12 ASSLNVRPDTQY
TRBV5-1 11 ASNFGQRYGYT
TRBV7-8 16 ASSPSPTSGGAHNEQF
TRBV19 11 ASSNTRQETQY
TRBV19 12 ASSANRGTDTQY
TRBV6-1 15 ASRNKQGSLPNTEAF
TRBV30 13 AWSYIGPNTGELF
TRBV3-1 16 ARQFCGTGNKSNQPQH
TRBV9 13 ASSVQTGGSEKLF
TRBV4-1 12 ASSHLGGRTEAF
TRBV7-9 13 ASSPVSANNLPLH
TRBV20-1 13 SARVGGRGTGELF
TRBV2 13 ASSGIGSANYGYT